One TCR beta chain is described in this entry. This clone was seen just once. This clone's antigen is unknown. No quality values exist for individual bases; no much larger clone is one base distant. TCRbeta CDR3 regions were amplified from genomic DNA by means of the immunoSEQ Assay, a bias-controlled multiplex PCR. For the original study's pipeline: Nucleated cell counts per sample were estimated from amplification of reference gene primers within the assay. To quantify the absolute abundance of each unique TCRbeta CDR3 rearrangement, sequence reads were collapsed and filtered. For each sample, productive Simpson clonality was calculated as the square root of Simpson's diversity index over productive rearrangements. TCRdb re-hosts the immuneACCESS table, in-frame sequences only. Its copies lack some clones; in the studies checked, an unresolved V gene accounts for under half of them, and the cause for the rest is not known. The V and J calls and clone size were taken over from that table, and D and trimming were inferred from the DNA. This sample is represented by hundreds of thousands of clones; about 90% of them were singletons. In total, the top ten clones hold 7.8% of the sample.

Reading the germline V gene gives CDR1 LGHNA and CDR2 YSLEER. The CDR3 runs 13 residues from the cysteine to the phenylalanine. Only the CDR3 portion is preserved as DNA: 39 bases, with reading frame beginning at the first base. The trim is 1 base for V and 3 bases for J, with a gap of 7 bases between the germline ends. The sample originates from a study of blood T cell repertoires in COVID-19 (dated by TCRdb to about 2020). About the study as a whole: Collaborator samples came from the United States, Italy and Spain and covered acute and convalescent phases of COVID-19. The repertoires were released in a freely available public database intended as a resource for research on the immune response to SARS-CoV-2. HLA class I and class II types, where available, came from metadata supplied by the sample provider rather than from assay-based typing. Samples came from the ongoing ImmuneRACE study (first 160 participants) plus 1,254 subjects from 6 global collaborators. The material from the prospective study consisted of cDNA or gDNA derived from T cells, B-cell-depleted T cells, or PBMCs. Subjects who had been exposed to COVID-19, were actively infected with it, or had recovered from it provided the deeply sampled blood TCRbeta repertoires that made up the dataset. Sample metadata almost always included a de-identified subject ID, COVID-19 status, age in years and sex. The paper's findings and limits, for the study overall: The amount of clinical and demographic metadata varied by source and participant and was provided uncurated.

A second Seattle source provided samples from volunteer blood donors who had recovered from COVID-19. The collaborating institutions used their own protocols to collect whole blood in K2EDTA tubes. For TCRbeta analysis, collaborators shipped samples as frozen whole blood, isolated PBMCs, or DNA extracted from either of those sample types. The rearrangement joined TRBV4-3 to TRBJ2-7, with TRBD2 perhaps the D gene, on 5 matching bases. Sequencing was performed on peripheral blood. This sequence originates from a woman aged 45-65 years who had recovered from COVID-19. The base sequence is TGCGCCAGCAGCCAAGCCAGCGGCTACGAGCAGTACTTC. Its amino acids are CASSQASGYEQYF.